The rows below give T cell receptor beta chains drawn from one sample of a study of cytomegalovirus exposure and HLA in healthy donors. Sequencing used immunoSEQ multiplex PCR; TCRdb keeps in-frame clones, though not all of them. The repertoire consists of about 160,000 clones, with roughly 80% occurring once and the leading ten covering 8.5%. The sequenced sample was PBMCs. All receptors derive from a male donor in good health and CMV-seropositive. The CDR3 runs from the conserved cysteine through the conserved F or W. The D gene is left open where the match is weak. Only some rows state a clone size, as once, few, many or a class for expanded clones.

v_call,clone_size,d_call,j_call,cdr3_aa,cdr3_nt
TRBV27,-,TRBD1,TRBJ2-7,CASKTTGGSSYEQYF,TGTGCCAGCAAGACTACAGGGGGAAGCTCCTACGAGCAGTACTTC
TRBV5-1,-,-,TRBJ2-5,CASSLGQGGTQYF,TGCGCCAGCAGCTTGGGTCAGGGGGGGACCCAGTACTTC
TRBV10-3,-,TRBD1,TRBJ2-5,CAISGTGGKETQYF,TGTGCCATCAGTGGGACAGGGGGCAAGGAGACCCAGTACTTC
TRBV7-9,-,TRBD1,TRBJ1-4,CASSWGQGEEKLFF,TGTGCCAGCAGCTGGGGACAGGGGGAAGAAAAACTGTTTTTT
TRBV19,once,TRBD1,TRBJ1-5,CASSPKTGRSNQPQHF,TGTGCCAGTAGTCCGAAGACAGGGCGGTCCAATCAGCCCCAGCATTTT
TRBV5-4,-,TRBD1,TRBJ1-1,CAMVTGASRNTEAFF,TGTGCCATGGTAACAGGGGCATCGAGGAACACTGAAGCTTTCTTT
TRBV6-1,-,-,TRBJ1-1,CASGGRGNTEAFF,TGTGCCAGCGGAGGGCGGGGGAACACTGAAGCTTTCTTT
TRBV7-9,few,TRBD1,TRBJ1-1,CASSPTWDRAVTEAFF,TGTGCCAGCAGCCCGACCTGGGACAGGGCGGTCACTGAAGCTTTCTTT
TRBV18,-,TRBD1,TRBJ2-1,CASSLTGTGGIYNEQFF,TGTGCCAGCTCTCTTACCGGGACAGGGGGCATCTACAATGAGCAGTTCTTC
TRBV30,-,-,TRBJ1-1,CAWSPRTEAFF,TGTGCCTGGAGCCCCCGGACTGAAGCTTTCTTT
TRBV25-1,-,-,TRBJ2-3,CASTGGEARGRGDTQYF,TGTGCCAGTACCGGGGGAGAAGCGAGGGGGCGTGGAGATACGCAGTATTTT
TRBV5-6,-,TRBD1,TRBJ1-5,CASSQGGPGGAGQPQHF,TGTGCCAGCAGCCAAGGGGGTCCAGGGGGCGCGGGTCAGCCCCAGCATTTT
TRBV19,once,TRBD2,TRBJ2-7,CASRDRALAGSYEQYF,TGTGCCAGTAGGGACAGGGCACTAGCGGGAAGCTACGAGCAGTACTTC
TRBV28,-,TRBD1,TRBJ2-5,CASSYTGTGYRETQYF,TGTGCCAGCAGTTATACCGGGACAGGTTACCGAGAGACCCAGTACTTC
TRBV11-2,-,-,TRBJ1-5,CASSLGAGETTAQHF,TGTGCCAGCAGCTTAGGGGCAGGCGAGACCACGGCCCAGCATTTT
TRBV6-6,once,TRBD1,TRBJ1-5,CASSRDSHNQPQHF,TGTGCCAGCAGCAGGGACAGCCACAATCAGCCCCAGCATTTT
TRBV5-1,-,-,TRBJ2-3,CASSLRGMGTDTQYF,TGCGCCAGCAGCTTGCGGGGGATGGGAACAGATACGCAGTATTTT
TRBV27,few,-,TRBJ1-1,CASSNSGETEAFF,TGTGCCAGCAGTAACTCAGGGGAAACTGAAGCTTTCTTT
TRBV2,-,-,TRBJ1-6,CASRSFGQSSYNSPLHF,TGTGCCAGCAGGAGCTTCGGACAGTCCTCCTATAATTCACCCCTCCACTTT
TRBV5-6,-,-,TRBJ1-6,CASSLVGGWNSPLHF,TGTGCCAGCAGCTTGGTCGGGGGTTGGAATTCACCCCTCCACTTT
TRBV27,-,-,TRBJ1-1,CASSLQGTEAFF,TGTGCCAGCAGTTTACAGGGAACTGAAGCTTTCTTT
TRBV6-5,-,-,TRBJ2-4,CASSYLDIQYF,TGTGCCAGCAGTTACTTAGACATTCAGTACTTC
TRBV19,-,-,TRBJ1-5,CASSIVGRGASQPQHF,TGTGCCAGTAGTATAGTTGGCCGGGGGGCAAGTCAGCCCCAGCATTTT
TRBV5-4,once,TRBD1,TRBJ2-5,CAYSINDRGGETQYF,TGTGCCTACTCAATTAACGACAGGGGCGGAGAGACCCAGTACTTC
TRBV7-2,-,-,TRBJ2-4,CASSRAATAKNSQYF,TGTGCCAGCAGCCGGGCGGCGACAGCCAAAAACAGTCAGTACTTC
TRBV7-9,-,-,TRBJ1-3,CASSPPGSGNTIYF,TGTGCCAGCAGCCCTCCGGGGTCTGGAAACACCATATATTTT
TRBV25-1,-,-,TRBJ1-1,CASSPGTMNTEAFF,TGTGCCAGCAGTCCGGGGACAATGAACACTGAAGCTTTCTTT
TRBV27,-,TRBD1,TRBJ2-5,CASSWTGRETQYF,TGTGCCAGCAGTTGGACAGGGAGGGAGACCCAGTACTTC
TRBV15,-,-,TRBJ1-6,CATSSQGRRTPLHF,TGTGCCACCAGCAGTCAGGGTAGAAGAACACCCCTCCACTTT
TRBV9,-,-,TRBJ1-2,CASSVGGQGGNYGYTF,TGTGCCAGCAGCGTAGGTGGGCAGGGAGGTAACTATGGCTACACCTTC
TRBV6-1,-,TRBD1,TRBJ1-5,CASSATGGSNQPQHF,TGTGCCAGCAGTGCAACAGGGGGTAGCAATCAGCCCCAGCATTTT
TRBV28,-,TRBD2,TRBJ2-3,CASSPSGREVTDTQYF,TGTGCCAGCAGTCCGTCGGGGCGGGAGGTAACAGATACGCAGTATTTT
TRBV19,few,TRBD2,TRBJ2-7,CASSNREGPREQYF,TGTGCCAGTAGTAACCGGGAGGGCCCAAGGGAGCAGTACTTC
TRBV7-9,-,-,TRBJ2-3,CASSLAGADTQYF,TGTGCCAGCAGCCTAGCAGGGGCAGATACGCAGTATTTT
TRBV2,-,TRBD2,TRBJ2-7,CASSYLAGGPYEQYF,TGTGCCAGCAGTTACCTAGCGGGAGGGCCCTACGAGCAGTACTTC
TRBV5-1,-,-,TRBJ1-1,CASSLRESNTEAFF,TGCGCCAGCAGCTTAAGAGAATCGAACACTGAAGCTTTCTTT
TRBV30,many,-,TRBJ2-2,CAWSVSGSVTGELFF,TGTGCCTGGAGTGTATCGGGATCGGTGACCGGGGAGCTGTTTTTT
TRBV27,few,-,TRBJ1-1,CASSPGPTEAFF,TGTGCCAGCAGTCCAGGGCCTACTGAAGCTTTCTTT
TRBV2,once,-,TRBJ1-6,CASSEGASNSPLHF,TGTGCCAGCAGTGAAGGGGCCTCGAATTCACCCCTCCACTTT
TRBV2,-,-,TRBJ1-3,CASTPRTGQGNTIYF,TGTGCCAGCACCCCGCGCACAGGGCAGGGAAACACCATATATTTT
TRBV28,-,-,TRBJ1-5,CASSPMLAGDQPQHF,TGTGCCAGCAGCCCAATGTTGGCAGGTGATCAGCCCCAGCATTTT
TRBV5-1,once,TRBD1,TRBJ1-6,CASSLGQGQGGSPLHF,TGCGCCAGCAGCTTGGGCCAGGGACAGGGGGGATCACCCCTCCACTTT
TRBV7-8,-,-,TRBJ2-1,CAASPSGRNEQFF,TGTGCCGCGAGCCCCTCAGGGAGGAATGAGCAGTTCTTC
TRBV7-2,-,-,TRBJ1-2,CASSPDRSAGYTF,TGTGCCAGCAGCCCTGACAGGTCGGCGGGCTACACCTTC
TRBV7-9,-,TRBD2,TRBJ2-1,CASSSPGLAGGTNEQFF,TGTGCCAGCAGCTCCCCGGGACTAGCGGGAGGGACCAATGAGCAGTTCTTC
TRBV7-2,-,-,TRBJ1-1,CASSLQQGNTEAFF,TGTGCCAGCAGCTTGCAACAGGGGAACACTGAAGCTTTCTTT
TRBV28,-,-,TRBJ2-2,CASSLLVGRGELFF,TGTGCCAGCAGTTTATTGGTGGGGCGCGGGGAGCTGTTTTTT
TRBV7-9,-,TRBD1,TRBJ2-2,CASSSAGTGNTGELFF,TGTGCCAGCAGCTCAGCCGGGACAGGGAACACCGGGGAGCTGTTTTTT
TRBV6-5,-,TRBD1,TRBJ1-2,CASSYRRTGGYGYTF,TGTGCCAGCAGTTACCGTAGGACAGGGGGATATGGCTACACCTTC
TRBV30,-,TRBD1,TRBJ2-6,CAWSVTGARTGANVLTF,TGTGCCTGGAGTGTAACAGGGGCTAGAACTGGGGCCAACGTCCTGACTTTC
TRBV18,-,TRBD1,TRBJ2-5,CASSLMQGDRETQYF,TGTGCCAGCTCACTTATGCAGGGGGACCGAGAGACCCAGTACTTC
TRBV25-1,-,-,TRBJ1-3,CASSEVSSGNTIYF,TGTGCCAGCAGTGAGGTCAGCTCTGGAAACACCATATATTTT
TRBV5-4,-,TRBD2,TRBJ2-1,CASSLRTSGMNEQFF,TGTGCCAGCAGCTTAAGAACTAGCGGGATGAATGAGCAGTTCTTC
TRBV5-4,once,TRBD1,TRBJ2-6,CASSLKQGLGGANVLTF,TGTGCCAGCAGCTTGAAACAGGGGCTTGGGGGGGCCAACGTCCTGACTTTC
TRBV5-1,once,-,TRBJ1-1,CASSQGTGEVNTEAFF,TGCGCCAGCAGTCAAGGGACGGGGGAGGTGAACACTGAAGCTTTCTTT
TRBV5-8,-,TRBD2,TRBJ2-2,CASSQFIAGAGELFF,TGTGCCAGCAGCCAATTTATAGCGGGGGCCGGGGAGCTGTTTTTT